The T cell receptor beta chain described here comes from a study of cytomegalovirus exposure and HLA in healthy donors. Study-level findings and limits: According to reports, the classifier identified cytomegalovirus status with high specificity and sensitivity.

Libraries were prepared by immunoSEQ multiplex PCR; TCRdb keeps only in-frame clonotypes and omits some of them. The sample yields roughly 130,000 clones, just under 85% seen once. This clone was counted only a few times. Its matching antigen is unknown. Germline-derived CDR1 and CDR2 are LNHDA and SQIVND (reference sequence). V lost 0 bases, J lost 9 bases, and 11 bases lay in between. The CDR3 runs 13 residues. The sample consisted of PBMCs. The chain has TRBV19 and TRBJ1-1; TRBD1 is a possible D gene (5 bases). This clonotype was obtained from a woman in her 30s in good health and CMV-seronegative. The CDR3 loop reads CASSIDGGRKAFF. The CDR3 DNA reads TGTGCCAGTAGTATAGACGGGGGAAGGAAAGCTTTCTTT. Variable domain in full (rest from reference TRBV19 and TRBJ1-1): DGGITQSPKYLFRKEGQNVTLSCEQNLNHDAMYWYRQDPGQGLRLIYYSQIVNDFQKGDIAEGYSVSREKKESFPLTVTSAQKNPTAFYLCASSIDGGRKAFFGQGTRLTVV.